This T cell receptor beta chain originates from a study of T cells in Graves' hyperthyroidism and ophthalmopathy. About the study: Peripheral blood sampling occurred at initial diagnosis, before any treatment.

V dropped 5 bases and J dropped 6 bases, with 10 bases sitting between them. CDR3 length: 12 amino acids. Per germline, CDR1 SGDLS and CDR2 YYNGEE. There were TCR beta CDR3 regions amplified from RNA transcripts. Researchers ran a first-round RT-PCR on the TCR CDR3 using the HTBI primer set. TCRdb reanalysed the multiplex PCR reads using MiXCR and keeps one entry per CDR3 protein. The repertoire has 500,000 to 750,000 distinct CDR3 sequences, 15% to 17% of them found once; the top ten carry roughly 7.3%. Sequenced: blood. The rearrangement joins TRBV9 to TRBJ2-3; perhaps TRBD1 as D (5 bases). This receptor was taken from a woman younger than 45 with Graves' hyperthyroidism. CDR3 sequence: CASRDKGDTQYF. CDR3 bases: TGTGCCAGCAGAGACAAGGGGGATACGCAGTATTTT.